The T cell receptor (beta chain) described here comes from a study of cytomegalovirus exposure and HLA in healthy donors. Healthy bone marrow donors made up the donors. PCR used 60 Vbeta primers and 13 Jbeta primers. Under the authors' procedure: Unique TCR beta chains numbered roughly 80 million in a later analysis, with some 9.9 million shared. Assay used: immunoSEQ multiplex PCR; TCRdb lists only in-frame clones, some missing. V and J calls and clone size are copied from that table; D and trimming were computed from the DNA. The table shows under 200,000 clones, with 70% to 80% occurring only once. This clonotype was obtained from a woman aged 40 to 49 in good health and CMV-seronegative. The sequencing sample was made of PBMCs.

For the CDR3, the DNA is TGTGCCAGCAGCGTAGCTGCCCTCGGGACAGGGGATAATGAGCAGTTCTTC. This translates into CASSVAALGTGDNEQFF. The chain recombines TRBV9 with TRBJ2-1; 10 bases fit TRBD1. Germline V CDR1 and CDR2: SGDLS, YYNGEE. The CDR3 is 17 amino acids. Trimming at V came to 0 bases and at J to 7 bases, leaving 10 bases not matched to a gene.